The 28 T cell receptor beta chains below come from one sample, sequenced in a study of blood T cells in healthy people across ages. PCR was performed a second time for about 7 to 11 cycles using a sample-barcoded 5' primer and a J-beta primer mix. TCRdb reprocessed the 5' RACE reads with MiXCR, giving one entry per CDR3 protein. Of about 1.5 million distinct CDR3 sequences in the sample, under 55% are singletons; the top ten hold about 3.8%. Material: blood. The receptors were sampled from a woman in her late teens or twenties in good health.

This clonotype appeared many times. The J gene is TRBJ2-7, the V gene TRBV10-3; a weak D match, TRBD1 (6 bases). The CDR3 extends over 14 amino acids. Trimming removed 7 bases from V and 5 bases from J, with 18 bases in between. In germline, CDR1 is ENHRY, CDR2 SYGVKD. The CDR3 DNA sequence: TGTGCCATCACCTCAGCCAAGGGGGACCACGAGCAGTACTTC. Protein: CAITSAKGDHEQYF.

In this sample, this clonotype turned up a few times. V usage is TRBV20-1 and J usage is TRBJ1-2; 9 positions agree with TRBD1. The CDR3 has 13 amino acids. Losses at the gene ends were 6 bases for V and 4 bases for J; bases not matched to a gene: 6. Per germline, CDR1 DFQATT and CDR2 SNEGSKA (reference sequence). DNA for the CDR3: TGCAGTGCCAGGGACAGGGAAATCTATGGCTACACCTTC. Its protein product is CSARDREIYGYTF.

This clonotype was seen only a few times. The rearrangement links TRBV27 to TRBJ2-7; 8 bases map to TRBD1. In germline, CDR1 is MNHEY, CDR2 SMNVEV (reference sequence). V was pared by 3 bases and J by 3 bases, with 4 bases of the junction left unmatched. The CDR3 consists of 14 residues. In DNA form, the CDR3 reads TGTGCCAGCAGTTTCCAGGGGGCCAGCTACGAGCAGTACTTC. Protein sequence: CASSFQGASYEQYF.

Worth noting for this clonotype: Germline is not matched at one junction end, which may reflect a read error. In DNA form, the CDR3 reads TGCAGCGCTGAATCAGGGGCCAAGAACACCGGGGAGCTGTTTTTT. As protein: CSAESGAKNTGELFF. The V call is TRBV29-1, the J call TRBJ2-2, with D tentatively TRBD1 (6 bases). The CDR3 consists of 15 residues. CDR1 is SQVTM, CDR2 ANQGSEA, per germline.

The V gene is TRBV28, the J gene TRBJ2-5; 7 positions agree with TRBD2. There are 12 residues in the CDR3. The trim removed 1 base at V and 11 bases at J, leaving 4 bases unmatched. Germline CDR1 reads MDHEN; CDR2 reads SYDVKM. The CDR3 loop reads CASSLYQGGQYF. The CDR3, as DNA: TGTGCCAGCAGTTTATACCAGGGAGGGCAGTACTTC.

For this clonotype: The junction does not match germline at one end; this may be a read error. This chain uses TRBV7-9 with TRBJ2-3; TRBD2 aligns across 7 bases. Germline CDR1 SEHNR, CDR2 FQNEAQ (reference sequence). The CDR3 extends over 11 amino acids. In nucleotides, the CDR3 is TGTGCCAGCAGCTTATTCGGGACTAACTTTTTT. It is translated as CASSLFGTNFF.

The chain employs TRBV27 and TRBJ2-1; D gene unclear. The CDR3 totals 13 residues. Germline V gene sequence: CDR1 MNHEY, CDR2 SMNVEV (reference sequence). V gave up 2 bases and J gave up 10 bases, with 12 bases separating them. CDR3 sequence: CASSLPSGQEQFF. As DNA, the CDR3 is TGTGCCAGCAGTTTACCGTCCGGTCAAGAGCAGTTCTTC.

This sequence joins TRBV4-2 and TRBJ2-7; TRBD2 aligns across 8 bases. Per germline, CDR1 LGHNA and CDR2 YNFKEQ. This CDR3 has 16 amino acids. V shed 3 bases, J shed 4 bases, and the junction held 11 bases outside the gene matches. The CDR3 spells CASSQLLAEAPYEQYF. DNA of the CDR3: TGTGCCAGCAGCCAGCTACTAGCGGAGGCCCCGTACGAGCAGTACTTC.

The J gene is TRBJ2-7, the V gene TRBV20-1; TRBD2 is a possible D gene (5 bases). This CDR3 has 14 residues. Trimming took 2 bases from V and 0 from J, leaving 11 bases between them. Germline-derived CDR1 and CDR2 are DFQATT and SNEGSKA (reference sequence). CDR3 loop: CSARRAGSSYEQYF. The DNA for the CDR3 is TGCAGTGCTAGACGGGCGGGCAGCTCCTACGAGCAGTACTTC.

This clonotype was picked up a small number of times. The V gene is TRBV29-1, the J gene TRBJ1-1, with 7 bases that match TRBD1. Germline CDR1 is SQVTM and CDR2 is ANQGSEA. The V gene end was trimmed by 6 bases and the J gene end by 5 bases; junction bases not matched to a gene: 6. The CDR3 is made up of 12 amino acids. The CDR3 DNA sequence: TGCAGCGTGTCGGGACAGACAACTGAAGCTTTCTTT. Residues: CSVSGQTTEAFF. Filled out from reference TRBV29-1 and TRBJ1-1, the complete variable domain reads SAVISQKPSRDICQRGTSLTIQCQVDSQVTMMFWYRQQPGQSLTLIATANQGSEATYESGFVIDKFPISRPNLTFSTLTVSNMSPEDSSIYLCSVSGQTTEAFFGQGTRLTVV.

The table lists this clonotype with a few counts. CDR3 region: CASNRLAGVETQYF. As DNA, the CDR3 is TGTGCCAGCAACCGACTAGCGGGAGTTGAGACCCAGTACTTC. V gene TRBV6-6 combines with J gene TRBJ2-5; 12 bases agree with TRBD2. The CDR3 totals 14 residues. Germline V gives CDR1 MNHNY, CDR2 SVGAGI (reference sequence). The V and J ends lost 7 bases and 5 bases, in that order; junction bases with no gene match: 5.

The V call is TRBV20-1, the J call TRBJ2-1; 8 positions match TRBD1. Germline lookup yields CDR1 DFQATT and CDR2 SNEGSKA (reference sequence). V lost 5 bases to trimming and J lost 4 bases; unmatched junction nucleotides: 4. The CDR3 has 13 residues. The CDR3 is CSAHRDRYNEQFF. The CDR3 bases are TGCAGTGCTCACCGGGACAGGTACAATGAGCAGTTCTTC.

This clonotype was observed a single time. This chain links TRBV9 with TRBJ2-5, with D perhaps given as TRBD1 or TRBD2 (7 bases each). CDR3 length: 14 residues. The germline gives CDR1 SGDLS, CDR2 YYNGEE. V gave up 3 bases and J gave up 11 bases, with 20 bases separating them. This CDR3 is CASSAEQGRDEQYF. The CDR3, as DNA: TGTGCCAGCAGCGCCGAACAGGGGAGGGATGAGCAGTACTTC.

The rearrangement uses TRBV6-1 and TRBJ2-3, with D unresolved. V shed 6 bases and J shed 5 bases, with 9 bases lying between them. The CDR3 is made up of 12 amino acids. CDR1 is MNHNS and CDR2 is SASEGT in the germline V gene. Written as DNA, the CDR3 is TGTGCCAGCAGCCCTTGGGGAGATACGCAGTATTTT. As protein: CASSPWGDTQYF.

In its sample, this clonotype was seen many times. The chain couples TRBV20-1 to TRBJ2-1, with 8 bases fitting TRBD2. The CDR3 consists of 14 residues. With V trimmed by 2 bases and J by 12 bases, 12 bases remained unmatched. Per germline, CDR1 DFQATT and CDR2 SNEGSKA (reference sequence). CDR3 amino acids: CSARPPGGAFGQFF. The CDR3 coding sequence is TGCAGTGCTAGACCCCCGGGAGGGGCATTCGGGCAGTTCTTC.

J is TRBJ2-5 and V is TRBV12-3 or TRBV12-4; TRBD1 or TRBD2 may be the D gene (5 bases each). Deletions cut 4 bases from V and 3 bases from J, with 12 bases between. CDR3 size: 14 residues. The CDR3 region is CASSSRDVEETQYF. The CDR3 DNA follows: TGTGCCAGCAGTTCACGGGACGTTGAAGAGACCCAGTACTTC.

This clonotype came up a few times. V gene TRBV24-1 combines with J gene TRBJ2-1; TRBD2 matches 12 bases. Germline V CDR1 and CDR2: KGHDR, SFDVKD. The CDR3 has 13 residues. The junction had 2 bases not matched to a gene; V was cut back by 9 bases and J by 6 bases. CDR3 sequence: CATGLAGTNEQFF. The DNA for the CDR3 is TGTGCCACCGGACTAGCGGGGACCAATGAGCAGTTCTTC.

This clonotype was observed a few times. The rearrangement joins TRBV6-1 to TRBJ2-1; D is perhaps TRBD2 (6 bases). The CDR3 runs 17 residues. Trimming pared 0 bases from V and 8 bases from J, leaving 20 bases between. Germline values: CDR1 MNHNS, CDR2 SASEGT. The CDR3: CASSEAFIGRGNDEQFF. In nucleotides, the CDR3 is TGTGCCAGCAGTGAAGCGTTCATCGGCCGGGGGAACGATGAGCAGTTCTTC.

This clonotype was found a few times. One end of the junction is discordant with germline, which a read error may explain. The J gene is TRBJ2-3, the V gene TRBV7-9; the D call may be TRBD1 or TRBD2 (5 bases each). The CDR3 length is 13 residues. The germline gives CDR1 SEHNR, CDR2 FQNEAQ (reference sequence). The CDR3 coding sequence is TGTGCCAGCAGCTTAAGGGGAGCAGATTCGCAGTATTTT. This gives the protein CASSLRGADSQYF.

The chain joins TRBV4-2 to TRBJ2-5; D ambiguous. The end of the DNA is better explained by TRBJ2-7, so the J call may be wrong. This CDR3 is 17 amino acids long. The germline gives CDR1 LGHNA, CDR2 YNFKEQ. Here the CDR3 DNA reads TGTGCCAGCAGCCAGCAAGCAGGTGGGATGAACCCCTACGAGCAGTACTTC. Its protein is CASSQQAGGMNPYEQYF.

The chain recombines TRBV5-1 with TRBJ2-3; TRBD2 might be the D (7 bases). Germline assignment: CDR1 SGHRS and CDR2 YFSETQ. V lost 0 bases, J lost 2 bases, and 16 bases lay in between. The CDR3 loop spans 17 amino acids. In nucleotides, the CDR3 is TGCGCCAGCAGCTTGGGTGGGGGGGCCTCCCACACAGATACGCAGTATTTT. Its translation: CASSLGGGASHTDTQYF.

This clonotype was counted between two and nine times. The rearrangement joins TRBV12-3 or TRBV12-4 to TRBJ1-2; 8 bases map to TRBD1. The CDR3 is 14 residues long. V trimming: 9 bases; J trimming: 5 bases; junction bases outside the gene matches: 11. As DNA, the CDR3 is TGTGCCAGTCAACACACAGGGGGTCGATATGGCTACACCTTC. It codes for CASQHTGGRYGYTF.

This chain connects TRBV20-1 to TRBJ1-1, with a tentative D call TRBD1 (5 bases). CDR3 length: 12 residues. Trimming pared 0 bases from V and 9 bases from J, leaving 11 bases between. Germline CDR1 and CDR2: DFQATT and SNEGSKA (reference sequence). For the CDR3, the DNA is TGCAGTGCTAGAGACGAGAAGGGGAAAGCTTTCTTT. Translation: CSARDEKGKAFF.

The V and J genes are TRBV7-8 and TRBJ1-5; D unclear. Deletions cut 7 bases from V and 3 bases from J, with 19 bases between. Germline values: CDR1 SGHVS, CDR2 FQNEAQ. The CDR3 contains 16 residues. The CDR3 DNA is TGTGCCAGCACTGCCGGACCAGTGACACCCAATCAGCCCCAGCATTTT. Translated: CASTAGPVTPNQPQHF. Filled out from reference TRBV7-8 and TRBJ1-5, the complete variable domain reads GAGVSQSPRYKVAKRGQDVALRCDPISGHVSLFWYQQALGQGPEFLTYFQNEAQLDKSGLPSDRFFAERPEGSVSTLKIQRTQQEDSAVYLCASTAGPVTPNQPQHFGDGTRLSIL.

J is TRBJ2-1 and V is TRBV9; TRBD1 matches at 10 bases. Germline V gene sequence: CDR1 SGDLS, CDR2 YYNGEE. J was trimmed by 7 bases and V by 6 bases; bases with no gene match: 13. The CDR3 sequence is 16 residues long. As DNA, the CDR3 is TGTGCCAGCAACCTACACCGGGACAGGGGATGGAATGAGCAGTTCTTC. Encoded protein: CASNLHRDRGWNEQFF.

This clonotype occurred a few times. The chain joins TRBV6-2 or TRBV6-3 to TRBJ2-7, with D perhaps matching TRBD1 (6 bases). The end of the DNA aligns better with TRBJ2-5, so the J call may be wrong. CDR3 length: 12 amino acids. CDR1 is MNHEY, CDR2 SVGEGT, per germline. CDR3 sequence: CASSPGVETQYF. CDR3 nucleotides: TGTGCCAGCAGTCCAGGGGTAGAGACCCAGTACTTC.

This clonotype has just a few counts. V usage is TRBV20-1 and J usage is TRBJ2-7; D might be TRBD2 (6 bases). Trimming removed 5 bases from V and 3 bases from J, with 14 bases in between. The CDR3 length is 13 residues. Germline-derived CDR1 and CDR2 are DFQATT and SNEGSKA (reference sequence). CDR3 coding DNA: TGCAGTGCTGGACCTAGCGACTTCTACGAGCAGTACTTC. Its translation: CSAGPSDFYEQYF.

This clonotype showed up just a few times. The chain carries TRBV11-2 and TRBJ2-3; perhaps TRBD1 as D (5 bases). The CDR3 has 16 residues. Trimming took off 5 bases at V and 1 base at J, with 16 bases between the two ends. Germline V gene lookup returns CDR1 SGHAT and CDR2 FQNNGV. This CDR3 reads CASSATVGPGTDTQYF. In nucleotides, the CDR3 is TGTGCCAGCAGCGCGACGGTGGGGCCCGGCACAGATACGCAGTATTTT. Based on the CDR3 plus reference TRBV11-2 and TRBJ2-3, the full variable domain is EAGVAQSPRYKIIEKRQSVAFWCNPISGHATLYWYQQILGQGPKLLIQFQNNGVVDDSQLPKDRFSAERLKGVDSTLKIQPAKLEDSAVYLCASSATVGPGTDTQYFGPGTRLTVL.